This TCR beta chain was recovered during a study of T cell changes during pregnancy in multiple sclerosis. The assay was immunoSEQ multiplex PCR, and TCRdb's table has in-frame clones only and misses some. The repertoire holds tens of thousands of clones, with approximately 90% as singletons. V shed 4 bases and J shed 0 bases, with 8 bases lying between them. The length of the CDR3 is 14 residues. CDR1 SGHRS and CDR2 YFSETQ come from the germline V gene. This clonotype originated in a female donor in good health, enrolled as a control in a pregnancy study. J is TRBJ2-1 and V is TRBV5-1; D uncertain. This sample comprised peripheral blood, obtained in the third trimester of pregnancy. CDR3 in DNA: TGCGCCAGCAGCCGTGCTACCTCCTACAATGAGCAGTTCTTC. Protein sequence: CASSRATSYNEQFF.